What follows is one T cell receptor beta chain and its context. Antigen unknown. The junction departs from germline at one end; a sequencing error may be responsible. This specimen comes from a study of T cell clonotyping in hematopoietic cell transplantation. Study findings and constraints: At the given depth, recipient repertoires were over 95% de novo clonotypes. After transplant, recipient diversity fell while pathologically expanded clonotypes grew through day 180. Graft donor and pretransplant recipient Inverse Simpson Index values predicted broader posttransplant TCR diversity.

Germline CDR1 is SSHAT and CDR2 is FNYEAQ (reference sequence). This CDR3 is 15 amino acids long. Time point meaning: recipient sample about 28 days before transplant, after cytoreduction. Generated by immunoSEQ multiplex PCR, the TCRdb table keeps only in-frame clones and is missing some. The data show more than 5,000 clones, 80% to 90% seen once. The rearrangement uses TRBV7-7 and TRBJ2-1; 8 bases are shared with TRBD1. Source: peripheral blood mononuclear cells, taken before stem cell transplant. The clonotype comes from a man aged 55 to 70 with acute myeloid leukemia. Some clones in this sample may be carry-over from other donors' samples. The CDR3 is CASSSAGTGYNEQFF. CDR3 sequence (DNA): TGTGCTAGCAGCTCAGCCGGGACAGGCTACAATGAGCAGTTCTTC.